Following are 25 T cell receptor beta chains from one sample sequenced in a study of graft-versus-host responses after intestinal transplantation. Which antigens these TCRs recognize remains unknown. The data were produced by immunoSEQ multiplex PCR, yet TCRdb's version contains in-frame clones alone and is incomplete. The repertoire holds about 110,000 clones, with about 92% as singletons. Sequenced material: unstimulated CD8+ T cells sorted from spleen or lymph node cells, taken before transplant. Receptor source: a human donor who was the organ donor for an intestinal transplant.

The V gene is TRBV5-6, the J gene TRBJ2-2; perhaps D is TRBD1 or TRBD2 (5 bases each). This CDR3 has 18 amino acids. Trimming stripped 7 bases from V and 3 bases from J, with 25 bases between. Germline V gives CDR1 SGHDT, CDR2 YYEEEE. The CDR3 loop is CASLKIEGTQEDTGELFF. The CDR3, as DNA: TGTGCCAGCCTAAAAATCGAGGGGACCCAGGAGGACACCGGGGAGCTGTTTTTT.

As concerns this clone: Other DNA sequences in this specimen translate into the identical CDR3. The rearrangement links TRBV7-2 to TRBJ2-7; D gene uncertain. This CDR3 contains 13 residues. Germline assignment: CDR1 SGHTA and CDR2 FQGNSA. V lost 3 bases, J lost 3 bases, and 9 bases lay in between. CDR3 nucleotides: TGTGCCAGCAGCTTGGGGTCTCACTACGAGCAGTACTTC. This gives the protein CASSLGSHYEQYF.

The chain couples TRBV28 to TRBJ2-6; no firm D call. V was trimmed by 8 bases and J by 0 bases, leaving 8 bases between them. The CDR3 covers 14 residues. CDR1 is MDHEN, CDR2 SYDVKM, per germline. In DNA form, the CDR3 reads TGTGCCAGCTCATGGTTCTCTGGGGCCAACGTCCTGACTTTC. Residues: CASSWFSGANVLTF.

The V gene is TRBV10-3, the J gene TRBJ2-3; D is undetermined. The CDR3 contains 19 residues. CDR1 ENHRY and CDR2 SYGVKD come from the germline V gene. Trimming removed 6 bases at V and 0 bases at J, with 25 bases between. The DNA of the CDR3 is TGTGCCATCAGAGACAAATCAGGCTTTAGAAACTCTAGCACAGATACGCAGTATTTT. Encoded protein: CAIRDKSGFRNSSTDTQYF.

The sample holds a few counts of this clone. This chain links TRBV5-6 with TRBJ2-5; D gene ambiguous. V was shortened by 1 base and J by 5 bases, with 12 bases between the two germline ends. Looked up from germline, CDR1 is SGHDT and CDR2 is YYEEEE. This CDR3 has 14 residues. The CDR3 region has the DNA TGTGCCAGCAGCTTGACGGGCCTTGAGGAGACCCAGTACTTC. It is translated as CASSLTGLEETQYF.

The chain employs TRBV10-3 and TRBJ2-5, with D possibly matching TRBD2 (5 bases). Germline CDR1 is ENHRY and CDR2 is SYGVKD. Trimming took off 4 bases at V and 4 bases at J, with 22 bases between the two ends. The CDR3 is made up of 17 amino acids. This CDR3 reads CAISGPSLGIFGETQYF. The CDR3 nucleotides are TGTGCCATCAGTGGCCCAAGTCTCGGGATTTTTGGAGAGACCCAGTACTTC.

This sequence joins TRBV27 and TRBJ2-7, with D perhaps matching TRBD1 or TRBD2 (5 bases each). CDR1 and CDR2 (germline): MNHEY, SMNVEV (reference sequence). With 8 bases removed from V and 3 bases from J, the gap between germline ends came to 17 bases. The CDR3 spans 14 residues. The CDR3 sequence is CASAARGRVYEQYF. CDR3 in DNA: TGTGCCAGCGCGGCCCGGGGCAGGGTCTACGAGCAGTACTTC.

The chain uses TRBV30 and TRBJ2-7; tentative D call: TRBD1 (5 bases). The V end was cut by 7 bases, the J end by 3 bases, with 19 bases between. Germline V gene data show CDR1 as GTSNPN and CDR2 as SVGIG (reference sequence). This CDR3 region has 14 residues. In nucleotides, the CDR3 is TGTGCCTTCTTTGACAGCACTATAAACTACGAGCAGTACTTC. Amino acids: CAFFDSTINYEQYF.

J is TRBJ1-2 and V is TRBV7-9, with D perhaps matching TRBD1 (6 bases). Germline CDR1 reads SEHNR; CDR2 reads FQNEAQ (reference sequence). V dropped 5 bases and J dropped 3 bases, with 19 bases sitting between them. The CDR3 sequence is 16 residues long. This CDR3 is CASSDTLAGVDYGYTF. In DNA, the CDR3 is TGTGCCAGCAGCGATACCCTTGCAGGGGTTGACTATGGCTACACCTTC.

This clone was seen only once. The sample has other DNA sequences that encode this CDR3 too. The CDR3 spells CASSPDRDYEQYF. In DNA form, the CDR3 reads TGTGCCAGCAGCCCGGACAGGGACTACGAGCAGTACTTC. The chain carries TRBV9 and TRBJ2-7; 8 bases match TRBD1. The CDR3 is made up of 13 amino acids. The germline gives CDR1 SGDLS, CDR2 YYNGEE. The V and J ends lost 4 bases and 3 bases, in that order; junction bases with no gene match: 3.

The V call is TRBV19, the J call TRBJ2-3; D uncertain. The CDR3 consists of 14 residues. V was pared by 4 bases and J by 0 bases, with 8 bases between. The germline V gene encodes CDR1 LNHDA and CDR2 SQIVND (reference sequence). CDR3 sequence (DNA): TGTGCCAGTAGTAGGGCGGCTAGCACAGATACGCAGTATTTT. It yields the protein CASSRAASTDTQYF.

The gene calls are TRBV28 and TRBJ1-1, with D possibly TRBD1 on 6 matching bases. The CDR3 contains 12 residues. The germline V gene has CDR1 MDHEN and CDR2 SYDVKM. Trimming cost V 4 bases and J 6 bases, with 9 bases left between them. The CDR3 reads CASSWYRAEAFF. In DNA, the CDR3 is TGTGCCAGCAGTTGGTACAGGGCTGAAGCTTTCTTT.

The chain links TRBV20-1 to TRBJ2-5; D gene unclear. The CDR3 sequence is 10 residues long. CDR1 and CDR2 (germline): DFQATT, SNEGSKA (reference sequence). V lost 3 bases and J lost 1, with 0 bases in between. The CDR3 spells CSASQETQYF. The CDR3 bases are TGCAGTGCTAGCCAAGAGACCCAGTACTTC.

The table lists this clone with a few counts. This chain joins TRBV6-1 and TRBJ2-7, with D tentatively TRBD2 (7 bases). The CDR3 contains 16 residues. Trimming removed 2 bases at V and 2 bases at J, with 16 bases between. CDR1 and CDR2 from the germline V gene are MNHNS and SASEGT. The CDR3 here is CASSEWGQGGAYEQYF. The CDR3 DNA reads as TGTGCCAGCAGTGAATGGGGTCAAGGGGGGGCCTACGAGCAGTACTTC.

The chain employs TRBV6-6 and TRBJ1-2; D might be TRBD1 (6 bases). The germline V and J ends were trimmed by 0 bases and 4 bases, with 12 bases remaining between them. This CDR3 is built from 15 residues. Germline V gene sequence: CDR1 MNHNY, CDR2 SVGAGI (reference sequence). CDR3 nucleotide sequence: TGTGCCAGCAGTTACTCGAAACAGGGCGGCTATGGCTACACCTTC. Its translation is CASSYSKQGGYGYTF.

The chain recombines TRBV7-9 with TRBJ2-7, with 7 bases aligning to TRBD2. With 6 bases clipped from V and 4 bases from J, the junction kept 3 bases outside the gene matches. This CDR3 spans 12 amino acids. Germline V gene sequence: CDR1 SEHNR, CDR2 FQNEAQ (reference sequence). CDR3 loop: CASSLAAYEQYF. CDR3 DNA sequence: TGTGCCAGCAGTCTAGCGGCGTACGAGCAGTACTTC.

This chain connects TRBV28 to TRBJ2-1; no definite D call. In germline, CDR1 is MDHEN, CDR2 SYDVKM. V lost 2 bases and J 5 bases, leaving 4 bases between the germline ends. This CDR3 comprises 12 residues. CDR3 residues: CASSLINNEQFF. For the CDR3, the DNA is TGTGCCAGCAGTTTAATAAACAATGAGCAGTTCTTC.

CDR3 in DNA: TGTGCCAGCAGCCCCGACCGGGAGCTGTTTTTT. It codes for CASSPDRELFF. This chain joins TRBV7-2 and TRBJ2-2; D gene unclear. V was shortened by 5 bases and J by 9 bases, with 7 bases between the two germline ends. The germline gives CDR1 SGHTA, CDR2 FQGNSA. This CDR3 is 11 amino acids long.

The chain employs TRBV4-2 and TRBJ1-2, with D perhaps matching TRBD1 (5 bases). Germline V CDR1 and CDR2: LGHNA, YNFKEQ. V lost 2 bases, J lost 7 bases, and 8 bases lay in between. The CDR3 is made up of 12 amino acids. CDR3 loop: CASSQQGVGYTF. In DNA, the CDR3 is TGTGCCAGCAGCCAACAGGGAGTTGGCTACACCTTC.

The CDR3 protein is CASSSRAFTSTDTQYF. In DNA form, the CDR3 reads TGTGCCAGTAGTTCTCGGGCGTTTACTAGCACAGATACGCAGTATTTT. The chain recombines TRBV19 with TRBJ2-3; D is undetermined. V was trimmed by 5 bases and J by 0 bases, leaving 15 bases between them. CDR3 size: 16 residues. Per the germline V gene, CDR1 is LNHDA and CDR2 is SQIVND (reference sequence).

This clone has a handful of counts. The chain links TRBV7-2 to TRBJ2-7; TRBD1 is a possible D gene (5 bases). Germline lookup yields CDR1 SGHTA and CDR2 FQGNSA. There are 14 residues in the CDR3. Trimming left V 5 bases short and J 3 bases short, with 14 bases between. The CDR3 nucleotides read TGTGCCAGCAGCGACGACAGCTTAAACTACGAGCAGTACTTC. It codes for CASSDDSLNYEQYF.

The V and J genes are TRBV11-2 and TRBJ1-1; TRBD1 matches at 7 bases. The CDR3 has 15 amino acids. J was trimmed by 1 base and V by 2 bases; bases with no gene match: 4. The germline V gene encodes CDR1 SGHAT and CDR2 FQNNGV. The CDR3 loop reads CASSLSRTGNTEAFF. Written as DNA, the CDR3 is TGTGCCAGCAGCTTAAGTCGGACAGGGAACACTGAAGCTTTCTTT.

The rearrangement links TRBV5-1 to TRBJ2-7; 8 bases agree with TRBD1. The germline CDR1 and CDR2 sequences are SGHRS and YFSETQ. The CDR3 sequence is 13 residues long. J was trimmed by 0 bases and V by 5 bases; bases with no gene match: 1. CDR3 in DNA: TGCGCCAGCAGGGGACAGGACTCCTACGAGCAGTACTTC. Translation gives CASRGQDSYEQYF. The full variable domain, rest sourced from reference TRBV5-1 and TRBJ2-7, is KAGVTQTPRYLIKTRGQQVTLSCSPISGHRSVSWYQQTPGQGLQFLFEYFSETQRNKGNFPGRFSGRQFSNSRSEMNVSTLELGDSALYLCASRGQDSYEQYFGPGTRLTVT.

This clone showed up just once. The chain recombines TRBV4-2 with TRBJ2-1, with TRBD2 matching 9 bases. This CDR3 comprises 16 residues. Germline loops: CDR1 LGHNA, CDR2 YNFKEQ. The V and J ends lost 3 bases and 3 bases, in that order; junction bases with no gene match: 6. The chain's CDR3 is CASSQVAGANYNEQFF. The CDR3 DNA reads TGTGCCAGCAGCCAGGTAGCGGGAGCCAACTACAATGAGCAGTTCTTC.

This chain links TRBV9 with TRBJ2-1, with 8 bases identical to TRBD2. Germline trimming cut 2 bases from V and 5 bases from J; bases unmatched to any gene: 6. This CDR3 is built from 15 residues. Germline values: CDR1 SGDLS, CDR2 YYNGEE. DNA of the CDR3: TGTGCCAGCAGCGTGAGCGGGAGTGCCAACAATGAGCAGTTCTTC. It encodes CASSVSGSANNEQFF.